This TCR beta chain was captured in a study of cytomegalovirus exposure and HLA in healthy donors. This PCR relied on a set of 60 Vbeta primers and 13 Jbeta primers. Sequencing used immunoSEQ multiplex PCR; TCRdb keeps in-frame clones, though not all of them. The sample contains around 100,000 clones, 74% of which appear only once. The V end lost 1 base, the J end lost 5 bases, and 9 bases lay between the germline ends. The CDR3 has 13 residues. Germline assignment: CDR1 KGHSH and CDR2 LQKENI. The rearrangement joins TRBV18 to TRBJ2-7; TRBD2 might be the D (5 bases). The sequenced material came from PBMCs. The clonotype was recovered from a middle-aged man in good health and CMV-seropositive. The CDR3 DNA sequence: TGTGCCAGCTCACCACAGCCACTAGACGAGCAGTACTTC. Translating gives CASSPQPLDEQYF.